Below, one TCR beta chain is given with its context. Its antigen is still unknown. The CDR3 sequence is 15 residues long. Germline V lookup: CDR1 MGHDK, CDR2 SYGVNS. J gave up 6 bases and V 3 bases, and 8 bases lay outside the gene matches. Assay used: immunoSEQ multiplex PCR; TCRdb lists only in-frame clones, some missing. Of 550,000 to 700,000 clones in the sample, 60% to 75% were seen once. This sample stems from a study of shared clonotypes between healthy human individuals. Across the study: Donors were a couple of women and a few men aged 18 to 49. Overall study results and limits: Generally, naive subsets came out with larger estimated richness than memory subsets.

The receptor's source is a woman aged 25 to 39 in good health. The chain employs TRBV25-1 and TRBJ2-1; 7 bases are shared with TRBD1. The sequenced sample consisted of memory CD4+ T cells sorted from blood. Subset specified: CD45RA-negative fraction. Here the CDR3 DNA reads TGTGCCAGCAGTGAGGTTGGGACAGACGTCAATGAGCAGTTCTTC. This encodes CASSEVGTDVNEQFF.